These 17 T cell receptor beta chains were all obtained from the same sample, sequenced in a study of blood T cell repertoires in COVID-19. Method: immunoSEQ multiplex PCR; TCRdb's copy keeps in-frame clones and lacks some. The table shows about 150,000 clones, with approximately 86% occurring only once. Material for sequencing was peripheral blood. These receptors were taken from a man aged 55 to 70 with COVID-19, enrolled during active disease.

The CDR3 DNA reads as TGTGCCAGCAGAACCTCTAGGGGGGGGAGCTCCTACGAGCAGTACTTC. Translation gives CASRTSRGGSSYEQYF. The chain carries TRBV28 and TRBJ2-7, with D perhaps TRBD2 (7 bases). The CDR3 loop spans 16 amino acids. V gave up 6 bases and J gave up 0 bases, with 18 bases separating them. Per the germline V gene, CDR1 is MDHEN and CDR2 is SYDVKM.

V is TRBV25-1 and J is TRBJ1-2; 9 positions agree with TRBD1. Germline values: CDR1 MGHDK, CDR2 SYGVNS. CDR3 length: 12 amino acids. V gave up 7 bases and J gave up 7 bases; unmatched junction bases: 4. The CDR3 bases are TGTGCCAGCACTGACAGGGGGTCTGGCTACACCTTC. As protein: CASTDRGSGYTF.

The rearrangement uses TRBV2 and TRBJ1-4; maybe TRBD1 (5 bases). CDR3 length: 15 residues. Germline values: CDR1 SNHLY, CDR2 FYNNEI. V lost 6 bases and J lost 8, with 19 bases in between. CDR3 in amino acids: CASRGGVTQDEKLFF. CDR3 in DNA: TGTGCCAGCAGGGGAGGTGTCACACAGGACGAAAAACTGTTTTTT.

This chain connects TRBV27 to TRBJ2-5; 9 positions agree with TRBD1. CDR1 and CDR2 (germline): MNHEY, SMNVEV (reference sequence). Trimming at V came to 5 bases and at J to 2 bases, leaving 6 bases not matched to a gene. The CDR3 totals 15 residues. The DNA of the CDR3 is TGTGCCAGCAGTATGGGACAGGGTCGGCAAGAGACCCAGTACTTC. It codes for CASSMGQGRQETQYF.

The rearrangement links TRBV5-6 to TRBJ2-5, with 7 bases matching TRBD1. Per the germline V gene, CDR1 is SGHDT and CDR2 is YYEEEE. V trimming: 4 bases; J trimming: 5 bases; junction bases outside the gene matches: 14. There are 16 residues in the CDR3. The CDR3 bases are TGTGCCAGCAGCCTATTCAACAGGGGTGGGTGGGAGACCCAGTACTTC. Protein product: CASSLFNRGGWETQYF.

This chain uses TRBV30 with TRBJ1-5; TRBD1 agrees at 11 bases. Unmatched junction bases numbered 4, after V lost 3 bases and J lost 6 bases. Germline CDR1 is GTSNPN and CDR2 is SVGIG (reference sequence). The CDR3 extends over 14 amino acids. CDR3 coding DNA: TGTGCCTGGAGAGGGACAGGGGGGCTTCAGCCCCAGCATTTT. Its protein is CAWRGTGGLQPQHF. The variable domain in full, with the rest retrieved from reference TRBV30 and TRBJ1-5, is SQTIHQWPATLVQPVGSPLSLECTVEGTSNPNLYWYRQAAGRGLQLLFYSVGIGQISSEVPQNLSASRPQDRQFILSSKKLLLSDSGFYLCAWRGTGGLQPQHFGDGTRLSIL.

V is TRBV6-6 and J is TRBJ1-3, with TRBD1 identical over 7 bases. J lost 4 bases, V lost 6 bases, and 12 bases had no gene match. Germline V gene lookup returns CDR1 MNHNY and CDR2 SVGAGI (reference sequence). The CDR3 consists of 16 residues. The CDR3: CASRPTQGGGGNTIYF. The CDR3 DNA is TGTGCCAGCAGACCTACTCAGGGGGGAGGCGGAAACACCATATATTTT.

Points on this clone: Other DNA sequences in the same sample also yield this CDR3. The chain carries TRBV5-1 and TRBJ1-1, with 7 bases that match TRBD1. There are 15 residues in the CDR3. Germline V gene lookup returns CDR1 SGHRS and CDR2 YFSETQ. Trimming at V came to 3 bases and at J to 1 base, leaving 6 bases not matched to a gene. CDR3 amino acids: CASSWTGEGNTEAFF. The DNA of the CDR3 is TGCGCCAGCAGCTGGACAGGAGAAGGGAACACTGAAGCTTTCTTT.

This CDR3 is CASSSPSTGEDGYTF. The CDR3 DNA sequence: TGTGCCAGTAGTTCCCCCTCGACAGGGGAGGATGGCTACACCTTC. The J gene is TRBJ1-2, the V gene TRBV19; 8 bases agree with TRBD1. The V gene's germline CDR1 is LNHDA and CDR2 SQIVND (reference sequence). This CDR3 spans 15 amino acids. V lost 5 bases to trimming and J lost 6 bases; unmatched junction nucleotides: 11.

The chain links TRBV7-2 to TRBJ1-5; no firm D call. Looked up from germline, CDR1 is SGHTA and CDR2 is FQGNSA. The V gene lost 1 base and the J gene lost 6 bases, with 10 bases spanning the gap. The CDR3 sequence is 14 residues long. In DNA form, the CDR3 reads TGTGCCAGCAGCTTAGGGGGAGTGGGTCAGCCCCAGCATTTT. It translates to CASSLGGVGQPQHF.

The chain links TRBV11-3 to TRBJ2-1, with 7 bases fitting TRBD2. Trimming removed 1 base from V and 6 bases from J; junction bases left unmatched: 0. Germline-derived CDR1 and CDR2 are SGHNT and YENEEA. This CDR3 contains 13 residues. Here the CDR3 reads CASSLGLANEQFF. The DNA for the CDR3 is TGTGCCAGCAGCTTAGGACTAGCCAATGAGCAGTTCTTC.

The chain is built from TRBV5-1 and TRBJ2-3; TRBD2 matches at 9 bases. Germline V CDR1 and CDR2: SGHRS, YFSETQ. The CDR3 extends over 15 amino acids. With V trimmed by 7 bases and J by 6 bases, 12 bases remained unmatched. CDR3 loop: CASSRTSVSSDTQYF. In DNA form, the CDR3 reads TGCGCCAGCTCTCGGACTAGCGTTTCGTCTGATACGCAGTATTTT.

The chain employs TRBV2 and TRBJ1-2; possible D gene TRBD1, 6 bases. Germline values: CDR1 SNHLY, CDR2 FYNNEI. The CDR3 covers 14 residues. V was trimmed by 6 bases and J by 2 bases, leaving 13 bases between them. The CDR3 DNA is TGTGCCAGCAGGGGGTTACAGGGAAACTATGGCTACACCTTC. Translated: CASRGLQGNYGYTF. The full variable domain, in which reference TRBV2 and TRBJ1-2 provide the parts outside the CDR3, is EPEVTQTPSHQVTQMGQEVILRCVPISNHLYFYWYRQILGQKVEFLVSFYNNEISEKSEIFDDQFSVERPDGSNFTLKIRSTKLEDSAMYFCASRGLQGNYGYTFGSGTRLTVV.

The chain links TRBV7-3 to TRBJ2-1; 8 bases map to TRBD1. The ends lost 2 bases at V and 6 bases at J; junction bases unmatched: 9. Germline V gene sequence: CDR1 SGHTA, CDR2 FQGTGA. CDR3 size: 16 residues. DNA of the CDR3: TGTGCCAGCAGCTTAGCGAGCAGGGGGCTGGTCAATGAGCAGTTCTTC. This translates into CASSLASRGLVNEQFF. Based on the CDR3 plus reference TRBV7-3 and TRBJ2-1, the full variable domain is GAGVSQTPSNKVTEKGKYVELRCDPISGHTALYWYRQSLGQGPEFLIYFQGTGAADDSGLPNDRFFAVRPEGSVSTLKIQRTERGDSAVYLCASSLASRGLVNEQFFGPGTRLTVL.

This chain connects TRBV9 to TRBJ1-2; 7 bases fit TRBD1. Germline V CDR1 and CDR2: SGDLS, YYNGEE. CDR3 length equals 16 residues. V was pared by 1 base and J by 4 bases, with 10 bases of the junction left unmatched. CDR3 in amino acids: CASSVSAGGTFYGYTF. CDR3 DNA sequence: TGTGCCAGCAGCGTATCAGCAGGGGGTACTTTCTATGGCTACACCTTC.

This clone was seen ten or more times. V usage is TRBV2 and J usage is TRBJ1-6; 10 bases are shared with TRBD1. This CDR3 is built from 15 residues. Germline-derived CDR1 and CDR2 are SNHLY and FYNNEI. V trimming: 8 bases; J trimming: 10 bases; junction bases outside the gene matches: 11. The CDR3 protein is CASGSRDRGDSPLHF. The CDR3 DNA follows: TGTGCCAGCGGAAGCCGGGACAGGGGTGACTCACCCCTCCACTTT.

The rearrangement links TRBV19 to TRBJ1-5; TRBD1 might be the D (5 bases). V lost 4 bases, J lost 4 bases, and 14 bases lay in between. CDR1 is LNHDA and CDR2 is SQIVND in the germline V gene (reference sequence). The CDR3 contains 15 residues. The DNA for the CDR3 is TGTGCCAGTAGTACTGGGGCAGGGTTTAATCAGCCCCAGCATTTT. This translates into CASSTGAGFNQPQHF.